These 18 T cell receptor beta chains were sequenced from one sample in a study of cytomegalovirus exposure and HLA in healthy donors (dated by TCRdb to about 2017). Library creation used the immunoSEQ multiplex PCR assay. A mixture of 60 forward primers for TCR Vbeta segments and 13 reverse primers for TCR Jbeta segments was used in the multiplex PCR. Held by TCRdb, this immuneACCESS table contains in-frame sequences only and omits some clones. Under half of the omission traces to an unresolved V gene where checked; the cause of the rest is unknown. The sample includes fewer than 90,000 clones, with more than 75% observed a single time. The ten biggest clones cover over 12% of the sample. Sample: PBMCs. Every receptor here comes from a woman between 40 and 50 years old in good health and CMV-seropositive.

CDR3 protein: CASSLELASEQYF. Written as DNA, the CDR3 is TGTGCCAGCAGCTTGGAGCTAGCTTCCGAGCAGTACTTC. The V gene is TRBV5-6, the J gene TRBJ2-7; D perhaps matches TRBD2 (5 bases). Germline V gives CDR1 SGHDT, CDR2 YYEEEE. Trimming removed 0 bases from V and 6 bases from J, with 10 bases in between. The CDR3 is 13 amino acids. Together with reference TRBV5-6 and TRBJ2-7, the CDR3 gives the full variable domain: DAGVTQSPTHLIKTRGQQVTLRCSPKSGHDTVSWYQQALGQGPQFIFQYYEEEERQRGNFPDRFSGHQFPNYSSELNVNALLLGDSALYLCASSLELASEQYFGPGTRLTVT.

The V gene is TRBV7-9, the J gene TRBJ2-5, with D maybe TRBD2 (6 bases). The end of the DNA aligns better with TRBJ2-7, so the J call may be wrong. The CDR3 is 12 amino acids. Looked up from germline, CDR1 is SEHNR and CDR2 is FQNEAQ (reference sequence). CDR3 sequence: CASRAGSYEQYF. DNA for the CDR3: TGTGCCAGCAGAGCGGGCTCCTACGAGCAGTACTTC.

About this clone: In the same sample, other DNA sequences code for this CDR3. This chain links TRBV2 with TRBJ1-1; D ambiguous. Per the germline V gene, CDR1 is SNHLY and CDR2 is FYNNEI. The CDR3 length is 11 residues. V was cut by 4 bases and J by 3 bases, with 3 bases left in between. CDR3 in amino acids: CASSADTEAFF. CDR3 DNA: TGTGCCAGCAGTGCCGACACTGAAGCTTTCTTT.

This rearrangement joins TRBV7-2 to TRBJ1-1; D is undetermined. This CDR3 comprises 17 residues. V dropped 1 base and J dropped 1 base, with 16 bases sitting between them. Per the germline V gene, CDR1 is SGHTA and CDR2 is FQGNSA. Here the CDR3 reads CASSLGIAIVSNTEAFF. CDR3 bases: TGTGCCAGCAGCTTAGGAATCGCTATCGTTTCGAACACTGAAGCTTTCTTT.

The chain joins TRBV28 to TRBJ1-2; D call uncertain. Germline V gene data show CDR1 as MDHEN and CDR2 as SYDVKM. This CDR3 is built from 11 residues. With 3 bases removed from V and 6 bases from J, the gap between germline ends came to 5 bases. CDR3 region: CASSLRNGYTF. CDR3 nucleotides: TGTGCCAGCAGTTTGAGGAATGGCTACACCTTC.

The chain uses TRBV27 and TRBJ2-1, with TRBD2 identical over 9 bases. Germline CDR1 MNHEY, CDR2 SMNVEV (reference sequence). The CDR3 is 15 residues long. J was trimmed by 3 bases and V by 5 bases; bases with no gene match: 5. The DNA for the CDR3 is TGTGCCAGCAGTCCCCTAGCGGGGAACTACAATGAGCAGTTCTTC. It is translated as CASSPLAGNYNEQFF.

CDR3 sequence reads: CASSLAQGVAGYEQYF. In DNA, the CDR3 is TGCGCCAGCAGCTTGGCTCAGGGGGTCGCAGGGTACGAGCAGTACTTC. The V and J genes are TRBV5-1 and TRBJ2-5; 7 bases map to TRBD1. The J call may not be correct, given that the DNA end is closer to TRBJ2-7. The germline V gene encodes CDR1 SGHRS and CDR2 YFSETQ. The CDR3 is 16 residues long.

A few counts support this clone. V usage is TRBV6-5 and J usage is TRBJ1-3; D remains ambiguous. This CDR3 has 15 residues. Germline CDR1 reads MNHEY; CDR2 reads SVGAGI. The V gene lost 6 bases and the J gene lost 1 base, with 13 bases spanning the gap. For the CDR3, the DNA is TGTGCCAGCAGCCCCCCCCGAGGGTCTGGAAACACCATATATTTT. Protein: CASSPPRGSGNTIYF.

The chain uses TRBV30 and TRBJ2-1; D gene uncertain. Germline V gene data show CDR1 as GTSNPN and CDR2 as SVGIG (reference sequence). This CDR3 has 13 amino acids. Trimming cost V 3 bases and J 2 bases, with 8 bases left between them. CDR3 bases: TGTGCCTGGAGCTACTACGCCTACAATGAGCAGTTCTTC. It specifies CAWSYYAYNEQFF.

The chain carries TRBV4-2 and TRBJ1-2, with D unclear. The CDR3 spans 17 residues. Germline V gives CDR1 LGHNA, CDR2 YNFKEQ. V lost 0 bases and J lost 4, with 18 bases in between. CDR3 in amino acids: CASSQDDYSTLFYGYTF. CDR3 sequence (DNA): TGTGCCAGCAGCCAAGATGATTACAGCACATTATTCTATGGCTACACCTTC.

The chain recombines TRBV19 with TRBJ2-3, with D perhaps TRBD1 (5 bases). The V end lost 5 bases, the J end lost 0 bases, and 12 bases lay between the germline ends. CDR1 is LNHDA, CDR2 SQIVND, per germline (reference sequence). This CDR3 is built from 15 residues. DNA for the CDR3: TGTGCCAGTAGTCCCGGAGACAGTAGCACAGATACGCAGTATTTT. Protein sequence: CASSPGDSSTDTQYF.

This clone was recorded a few times. V usage is TRBV5-1 and J usage is TRBJ1-4; 7 bases line up with TRBD1. The J segment lost 5 bases and the V segment lost 3 bases, leaving 4 bases of the junction unmatched. Per the germline V gene, CDR1 is SGHRS and CDR2 is YFSETQ. The CDR3 consists of 14 residues. The CDR3 bases are TGCGCCAGCAGCTCCATGACAGGGAATGAAAAACTGTTTTTT. Translated: CASSSMTGNEKLFF.

The rearrangement joins TRBV7-9 to TRBJ2-7; possibly TRBD1 for D (6 bases). The CDR3 consists of 12 residues. V was trimmed by 7 bases and J by 5 bases, leaving 12 bases between them. Germline CDR1 reads SEHNR; CDR2 reads FQNEAQ (reference sequence). The DNA for the CDR3 is TGTGCCAGCACCAAAGGGACAAACGAGCAGTACTTC. It yields the protein CASTKGTNEQYF.

In this sample, this clone turned up once. The rearrangement links TRBV6-5 to TRBJ1-4, with D tentatively TRBD1 (5 bases). The CDR3 covers 14 residues. From germline, CDR1 is MNHEY and CDR2 SVGAGI. V was pared by 2 bases and J by 10 bases, with 14 bases between. DNA for the CDR3: TGTGCCAGCAGTTACCGGGCGGAGGGGTTAAAACTGTTTTTT. The encoded protein is CASSYRAEGLKLFF.

The chain links TRBV6-5 to TRBJ2-1; 11 nucleotides line up with TRBD2. This CDR3 region has 16 residues. The V and J ends lost 2 bases and 6 bases, in that order; junction bases with no gene match: 6. The germline V gene encodes CDR1 MNHEY and CDR2 SVGAGI. The CDR3 reads CASSYELAGVRNEQFF. In nucleotides, the CDR3 is TGTGCCAGCAGTTACGAACTAGCGGGAGTGCGCAATGAGCAGTTCTTC.

This rearrangement joins TRBV19 to TRBJ1-6; 7 bases are shared with TRBD1. The length of the CDR3 is 14 residues. Losses at the gene ends were 6 bases for V and 10 bases for J; bases not matched to a gene: 9. Germline V gives CDR1 LNHDA, CDR2 SQIVND (reference sequence). The CDR3 is CASRSLGGVSPLHF. The CDR3 DNA follows: TGTGCCAGTAGGTCCTTAGGGGGCGTCTCACCCCTCCACTTT.

This clone showed up just once. This sequence joins TRBV5-1 and TRBJ2-3; perhaps TRBD2 as D (6 bases). V lost 2 bases and J lost 6, with 10 bases in between. The CDR3 has 13 amino acids. Germline assignment: CDR1 SGHRS and CDR2 YFSETQ. The CDR3 DNA reads as TGCGCCAGCAGCTTAGGAGGGCGGGATACGCAGTATTTT. Translated, it gives CASSLGGRDTQYF.

V gene TRBV11-2 combines with J gene TRBJ2-7, with 13 bases that match TRBD2. Germline V gene lookup returns CDR1 SGHAT and CDR2 FQNNGV. Trimming removed 5 bases from V and 3 bases from J; junction bases left unmatched: 4. The CDR3 runs to 15 residues. The CDR3 loop is CASSQTSGGNYEQYF. The CDR3 region has the DNA TGTGCCAGCAGCCAGACTAGCGGGGGGAACTACGAGCAGTACTTC.